This TCR beta chain was identified in a study of shared T cell receptors in the human thymus. Trimming removed 4 bases at V and 6 bases at J, with 17 bases between. In germline, CDR1 is SGHDT, CDR2 YYEEEE. This CDR3 has 14 amino acids. Method: immunoSEQ multiplex PCR; TCRdb's copy keeps in-frame clones and lacks some. The sample lists some 760,000 clones, approximately 83% seen once, with under 0.012% in the top ten. Separately, the same data were catalogued under a study of human thymus T cells. According to that study: Corrective heart surgery yielded the resections from which the thymus tissue came.

The TCR sequence derives from a girl under three years old with a congenital heart defect. The specimen was thymocytes. The chain links TRBV5-6 to TRBJ2-7; weak D call: TRBD1 (5 bases). The DNA for the CDR3 is TGTGCCAGCAGCGCAGGGATCCTCTGGAGCGAGCAGTACTTC. Its protein is CASSAGILWSEQYF.